This record concerns one T cell receptor (beta chain) sequence. The CDR3 has 15 amino acids. V lost 1 base and J lost 5; bases outside the gene matches: 4. Per the germline V gene, CDR1 is MNHEY and CDR2 is SMNVEV (reference sequence). This entry is derived from a study of blood T cell repertoires in COVID-19. Study information: The analysed material was cDNA or gDNA that came from T cells, B-cell-depleted T cells, or PBMCs.

TCRdb keeps only in-frame clones here, not all; method: immunoSEQ multiplex PCR. The table lists 350,000 to 400,000 clones, approximately 86% of them singletons. Recruited during active infection, patients (from Seattle) were subsequently followed longitudinally. The V and J genes are TRBV27 and TRBJ1-5; 8 bases map to TRBD1. Sequencing input: peripheral blood. The sequence was obtained from a woman in her sixties with COVID-19, enrolled during active disease. The CDR3 region has the DNA TGTGCCAGCAGTTTATTACAGGGGGGAGATCAGCCCCAGCATTTT. Translation: CASSLLQGGDQPQHF.